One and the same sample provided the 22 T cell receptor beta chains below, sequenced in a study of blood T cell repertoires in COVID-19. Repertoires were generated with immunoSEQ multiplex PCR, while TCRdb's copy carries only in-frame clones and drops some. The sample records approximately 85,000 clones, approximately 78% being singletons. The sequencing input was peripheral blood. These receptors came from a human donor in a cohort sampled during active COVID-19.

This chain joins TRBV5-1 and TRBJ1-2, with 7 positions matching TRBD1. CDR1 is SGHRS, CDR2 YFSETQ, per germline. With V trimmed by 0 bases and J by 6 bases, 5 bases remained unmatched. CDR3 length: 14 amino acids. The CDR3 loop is CASSLGRGGDGYTF. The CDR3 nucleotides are TGCGCCAGCAGCTTGGGGAGAGGGGGCGATGGCTACACCTTC.

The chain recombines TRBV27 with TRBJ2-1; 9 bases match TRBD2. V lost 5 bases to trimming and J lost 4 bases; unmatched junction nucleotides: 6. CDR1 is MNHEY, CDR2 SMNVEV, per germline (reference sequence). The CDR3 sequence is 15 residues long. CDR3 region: CASSTPSGGYNEQFF. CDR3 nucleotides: TGTGCCAGCAGTACCCCCAGCGGGGGGTACAATGAGCAGTTCTTC.

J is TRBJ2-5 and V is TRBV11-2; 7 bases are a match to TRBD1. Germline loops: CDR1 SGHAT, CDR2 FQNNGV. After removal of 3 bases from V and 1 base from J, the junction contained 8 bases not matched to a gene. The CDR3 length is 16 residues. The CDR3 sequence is CASSFWSGGFQETQYF. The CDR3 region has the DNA TGTGCCAGCAGCTTTTGGTCAGGGGGTTTCCAAGAGACCCAGTACTTC.

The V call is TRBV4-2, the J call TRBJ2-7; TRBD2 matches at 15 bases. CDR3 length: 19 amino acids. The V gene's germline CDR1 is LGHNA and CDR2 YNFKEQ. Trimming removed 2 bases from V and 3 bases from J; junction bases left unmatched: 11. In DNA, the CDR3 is TGTGCCAGCAGCCAACAGGGACTAGCGGGGGGTCTGGGGGTCTACGAGCAGTACTTC. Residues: CASSQQGLAGGLGVYEQYF.

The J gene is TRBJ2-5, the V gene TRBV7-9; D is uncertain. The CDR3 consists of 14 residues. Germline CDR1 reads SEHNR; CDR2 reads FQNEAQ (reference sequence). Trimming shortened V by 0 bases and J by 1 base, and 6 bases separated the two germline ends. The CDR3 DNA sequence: TGTGCCAGCAGCTTAGCTGGCAGCCAAGAGACCCAGTACTTC. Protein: CASSLAGSQETQYF. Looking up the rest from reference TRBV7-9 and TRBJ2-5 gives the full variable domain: DTGVSQNPRHKITKRGQNVTFRCDPISEHNRLYWYRQTLGQGPEFLTYFQNEAQLEKSRLLSDRFSAERPKGSFSTLEIQRTEQGDSAMYLCASSLAGSQETQYFGPGTRLLVL.

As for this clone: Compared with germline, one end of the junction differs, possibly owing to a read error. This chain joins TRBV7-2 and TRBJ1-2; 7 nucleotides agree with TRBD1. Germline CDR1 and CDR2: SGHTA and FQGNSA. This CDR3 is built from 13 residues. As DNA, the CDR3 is TGTGCCAGCAGTTTAGACAGGGACTATGGCTACACCTTC. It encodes CASSLDRDYGYTF.

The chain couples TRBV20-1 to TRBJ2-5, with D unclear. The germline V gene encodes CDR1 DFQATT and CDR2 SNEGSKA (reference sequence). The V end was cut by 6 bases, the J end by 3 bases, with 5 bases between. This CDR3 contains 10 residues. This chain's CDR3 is CSAPKETQYF. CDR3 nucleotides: TGCAGTGCCCCAAAAGAGACCCAGTACTTC.

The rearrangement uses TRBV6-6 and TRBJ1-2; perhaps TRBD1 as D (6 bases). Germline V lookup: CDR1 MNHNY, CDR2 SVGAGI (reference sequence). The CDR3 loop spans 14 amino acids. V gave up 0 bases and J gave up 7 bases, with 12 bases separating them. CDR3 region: CASSYSMGGGGYTF. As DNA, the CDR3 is TGTGCCAGCAGTTACTCGATGGGAGGGGGTGGCTACACCTTC.

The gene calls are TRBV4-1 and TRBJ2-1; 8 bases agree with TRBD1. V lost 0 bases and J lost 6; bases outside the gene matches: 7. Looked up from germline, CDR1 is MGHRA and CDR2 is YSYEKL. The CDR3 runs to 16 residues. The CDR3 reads CASSQDPAQGVNEQFF. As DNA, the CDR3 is TGCGCCAGCAGCCAAGATCCGGCACAGGGGGTCAATGAGCAGTTCTTC.

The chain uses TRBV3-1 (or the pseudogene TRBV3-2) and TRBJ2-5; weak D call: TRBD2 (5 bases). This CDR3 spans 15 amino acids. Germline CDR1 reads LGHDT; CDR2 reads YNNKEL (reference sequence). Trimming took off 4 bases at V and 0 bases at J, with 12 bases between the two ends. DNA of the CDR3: TGTGCCAGCAGCCTCGGAGGCATCGACCAAGAGACCCAGTACTTC. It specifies CASSLGGIDQETQYF.

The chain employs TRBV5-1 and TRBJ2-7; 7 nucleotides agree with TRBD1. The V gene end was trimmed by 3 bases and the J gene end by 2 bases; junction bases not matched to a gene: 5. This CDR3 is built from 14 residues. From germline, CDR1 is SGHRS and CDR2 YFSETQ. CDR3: CASSSTGQAYEQYF. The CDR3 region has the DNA TGCGCCAGCAGCTCGACAGGGCAGGCCTACGAGCAGTACTTC.

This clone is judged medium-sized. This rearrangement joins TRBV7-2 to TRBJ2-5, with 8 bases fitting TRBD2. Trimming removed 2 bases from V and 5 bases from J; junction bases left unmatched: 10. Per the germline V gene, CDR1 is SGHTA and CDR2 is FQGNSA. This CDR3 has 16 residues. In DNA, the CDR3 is TGTGCCAGCAGCTTAAGGGGCGGGGGGAGCCCTGAGACCCAGTACTTC. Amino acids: CASSLRGGGSPETQYF.

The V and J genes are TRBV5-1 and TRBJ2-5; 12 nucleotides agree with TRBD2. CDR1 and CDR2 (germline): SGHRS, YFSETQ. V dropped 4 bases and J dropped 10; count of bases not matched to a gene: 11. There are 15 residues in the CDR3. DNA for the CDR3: TGCGCCAGCAGCCAGAGGACTAGCGGGGACGCGGACCAGTACTTC. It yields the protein CASSQRTSGDADQYF.

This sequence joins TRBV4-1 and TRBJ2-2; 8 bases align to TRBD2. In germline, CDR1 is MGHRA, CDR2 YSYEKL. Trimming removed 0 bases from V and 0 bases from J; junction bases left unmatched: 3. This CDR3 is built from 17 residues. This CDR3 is CASSQEMRGANTGELFF. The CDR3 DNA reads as TGCGCCAGCAGCCAAGAGATGCGGGGGGCGAACACCGGGGAGCTGTTTTTT.

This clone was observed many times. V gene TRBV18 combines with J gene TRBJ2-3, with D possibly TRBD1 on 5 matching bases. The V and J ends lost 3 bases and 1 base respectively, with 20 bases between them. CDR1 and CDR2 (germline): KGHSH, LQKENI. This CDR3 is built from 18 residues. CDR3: CASSPPTVRVDRTDTQYF. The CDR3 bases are TGTGCCAGCTCACCCCCAACGGTCAGGGTTGATCGCACAGATACGCAGTATTTT. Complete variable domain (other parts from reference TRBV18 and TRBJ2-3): NAGVMQNPRHLVRRRGQEARLRCSPMKGHSHVYWYRQLPEEGLKFMVYLQKENIIDESGMPKERFSAEFPKEGPSILRIQQVVRGDSAAYFCASSPPTVRVDRTDTQYFGPGTRLTVL.

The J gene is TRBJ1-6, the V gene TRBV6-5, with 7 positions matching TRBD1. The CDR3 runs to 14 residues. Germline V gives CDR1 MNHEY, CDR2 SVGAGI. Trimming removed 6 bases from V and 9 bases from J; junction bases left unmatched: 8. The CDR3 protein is CASSSDRVSSPLHF. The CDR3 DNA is TGTGCCAGCAGCTCTGACAGGGTGTCTTCACCCCTCCACTTT.

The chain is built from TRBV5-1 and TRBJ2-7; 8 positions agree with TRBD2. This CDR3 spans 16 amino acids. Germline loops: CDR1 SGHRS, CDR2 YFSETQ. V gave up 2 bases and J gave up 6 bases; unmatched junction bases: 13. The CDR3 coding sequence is TGCGCCAGCAGCTTTGATAATCGGGGGGGAAACGGCGAGCAGTACTTC. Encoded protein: CASSFDNRGGNGEQYF.

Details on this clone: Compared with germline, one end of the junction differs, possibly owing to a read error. CDR3 in amino acids: CASSQGTELPREF. The CDR3 coding sequence is TGTGCCAGCAGCCAGGGGACAGAACTACCCAGAGAGTTT. The chain combines TRBV3-1 (or the pseudogene TRBV3-2) with TRBJ1-4; 7 nucleotides match TRBD1. CDR3 length: 13 residues. Germline V gene data show CDR1 as LGHDT and CDR2 as YNNKEL (reference sequence).

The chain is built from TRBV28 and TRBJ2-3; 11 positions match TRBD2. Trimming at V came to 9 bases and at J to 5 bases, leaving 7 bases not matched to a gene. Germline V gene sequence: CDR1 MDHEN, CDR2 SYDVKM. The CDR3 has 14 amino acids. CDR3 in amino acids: CASRLAGRGDTQYF. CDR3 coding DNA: TGTGCCAGTAGACTAGCGGGGCGGGGAGATACGCAGTATTTT.

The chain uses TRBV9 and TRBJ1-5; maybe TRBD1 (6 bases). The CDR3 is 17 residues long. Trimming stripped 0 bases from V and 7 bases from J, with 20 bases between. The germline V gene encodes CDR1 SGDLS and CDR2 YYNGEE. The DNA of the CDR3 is TGTGCCAGCAGCGTAGTAGGCCGCGGCAGGGGCGAACAGCCCCAGCATTTT. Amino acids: CASSVVGRGRGEQPQHF.

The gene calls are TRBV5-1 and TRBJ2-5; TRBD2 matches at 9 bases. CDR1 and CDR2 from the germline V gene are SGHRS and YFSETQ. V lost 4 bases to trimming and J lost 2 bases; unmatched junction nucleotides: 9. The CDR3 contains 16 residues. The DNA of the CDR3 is TGCGCCAGCAGCCGCACCCTAGCGGGGAGACAAGAGACCCAGTACTTC. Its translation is CASSRTLAGRQETQYF.

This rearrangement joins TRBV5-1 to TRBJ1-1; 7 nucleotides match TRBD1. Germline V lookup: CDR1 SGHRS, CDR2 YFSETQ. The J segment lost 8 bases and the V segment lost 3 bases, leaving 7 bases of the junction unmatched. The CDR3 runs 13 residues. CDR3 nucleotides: TGCGCCAGCAGCTCGCTGACAGGGCGCGAAGCTTTCTTT. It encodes CASSSLTGREAFF.